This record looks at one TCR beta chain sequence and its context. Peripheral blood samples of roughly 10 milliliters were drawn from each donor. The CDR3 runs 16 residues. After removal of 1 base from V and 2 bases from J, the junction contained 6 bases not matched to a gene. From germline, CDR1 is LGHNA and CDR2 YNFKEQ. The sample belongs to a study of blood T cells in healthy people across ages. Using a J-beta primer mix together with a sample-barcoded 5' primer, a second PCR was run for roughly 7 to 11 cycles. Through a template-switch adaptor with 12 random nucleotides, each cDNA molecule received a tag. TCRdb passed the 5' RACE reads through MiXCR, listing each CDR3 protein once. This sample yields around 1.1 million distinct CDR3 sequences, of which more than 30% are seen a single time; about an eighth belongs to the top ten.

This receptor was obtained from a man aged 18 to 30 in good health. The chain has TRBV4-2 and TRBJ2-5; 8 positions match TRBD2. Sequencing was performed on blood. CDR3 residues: CASSQASTSAQETQYF. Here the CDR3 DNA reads TGTGCCAGCAGCCAAGCTTCGACTAGCGCACAAGAGACCCAGTACTTC.